This T cell receptor (beta chain) was observed in a study of blood T cell repertoires in COVID-19 (dated by TCRdb to about 2020). About the investigation overall: Samples covering the acute and convalescent phases of COVID-19 were provided by collaborators in the United States, Italy and Spain. The dataset comprised deeply sampled blood TCRbeta repertoires from subjects exposed to, actively infected with, or recovered from COVID-19. The repertoires were released in a freely available public database meant as a resource for research on the immune response to SARS-CoV-2. Where available, HLA class I and class II types were taken from metadata supplied by the sample provider and were not determined by assay-based typing. Samples were obtained from the ongoing ImmuneRACE study (first 160 participants) and from 1,254 subjects provided by 6 global collaborators. The material from the prospective study consisted of cDNA or gDNA derived from T cells, B-cell-depleted T cells, or PBMCs. Nearly every sample came with metadata listing a de-identified subject ID, COVID-19 status, age in years and sex. Findings and caveats that apply to the study as a whole: How much clinical and demographic metadata was included differed by source and by participant, and the metadata was provided uncurated.

The collaborating institutions used their own protocols to collect whole blood in K2EDTA tubes. For TCRbeta analysis, collaborator samples were shipped as frozen whole blood, as isolated PBMCs, or as DNA extracted from either sample type. The CDR3, cysteine through phenylalanine, is 11 amino acids long. The entry retains the CDR3 DNA only, 33 bases that are in frame from base 1. The germline V gene (reference sequence) provides CDR1 MNHEY and CDR2 SMNVEV. Relative to germline, V is 8 bases shorter and J is 8 bases shorter, with 12 bases between their ends. TCRbeta CDR3 regions were amplified from genomic DNA by means of the immunoSEQ Assay, a bias-controlled multiplex PCR. Turning to the authors' computational methods: Within the assay, amplification of reference gene primers was used to estimate how many nucleated cells each sample contained. To quantify the absolute abundance of each unique TCRbeta CDR3 rearrangement, sequence reads were collapsed and filtered. For each sample, productive Simpson clonality was calculated as the square root of Simpson's diversity index over productive rearrangements. Sourced from immuneACCESS, this table was stored by TCRdb with only in-frame sequences that have V and J called. A share of the clones is absent; for the studies checked, an unresolved V gene accounts for under half, and the remainder has no known explanation. V and J calls and clone size are those listed in that table; D and trimming were worked out from the DNA. The sample table shows around 100,000 clones, and 82% are seen once. The top ten constitute 7% to 9% of the sample.

This clone was detected a few times. Its specific antigen is unknown. Base-call qualities are not available, and no considerably larger clone is one nucleotide away. The source is a man in his sixties or seventies with acute or convalescent COVID-19. Recombination joined TRBV27 with TRBJ1-1, with a weak D call of TRBD1 (6 bases match). Sequencing was done on a sample of peripheral blood. CDR3 sequence: CASARDREAFF. Read as DNA, the sequence is TGTGCCAGCGCCAGAGACAGGGAAGCTTTCTTT.